Listed here are 3 T cell receptor beta chains from one sample, sequenced in a study of blood T cells in healthy people across ages. A J-beta primer mix and a sample-barcoded 5' primer were used in a second PCR of roughly 6 to 12 cycles. TCRdb re-called the 5' RACE reads with MiXCR, one entry per CDR3 protein. The sample includes roughly 800,000 distinct CDR3 sequences, approximately 55% of them seen just once. Input material: blood. Source of these receptors: a man older than 75 in good health.

The chain employs TRBV4-1 and TRBJ1-1, with 7 bases aligning to TRBD1. J lost 7 bases, V lost 1 base, and 6 bases had no gene match. The CDR3 is made up of 14 amino acids. Germline lookup yields CDR1 MGHRA and CDR2 YSYEKL. The CDR3 DNA follows: TGCGCCAGCAGCCAAGTTGACAGGGCAGGTGAAGCTTTCTTT. Translated, it gives CASSQVDRAGEAFF.

This clonotype has more than one count but fewer than ten. The rearrangement links TRBV28 to TRBJ2-1; TRBD1 matches at 8 bases. Germline assignment: CDR1 MDHEN and CDR2 SYDVKM. Trimming took 4 bases from V and 4 from J; bases not matched to a gene: 12. This CDR3 has 17 amino acids. The CDR3 DNA is TGTGCCAGCAGTTCTCCAAACAGGGGGTCGGGGTACAATGAGCAGTTCTTC. Its translation: CASSSPNRGSGYNEQFF.

In its sample, this clonotype was seen a few times. This chain links TRBV29-1 with TRBJ2-5, with D possibly matching TRBD2 (5 bases). The germline V gene encodes CDR1 SQVTM and CDR2 ANQGSEA. CDR3 length: 15 residues. Trimming took 5 bases from V and 4 from J, leaving 20 bases between them. This CDR3 reads CSVRRSPWGTETQYF. The CDR3, as DNA: TGCAGCGTTAGGAGGTCCCCTTGGGGAACAGAGACCCAGTACTTC.